These T cell receptor beta chains were read from a single sample in a study of regulatory T cells in long-lasting Graves disease. TCRdb re-derived calls from the multiplex PCR reads in MiXCR, one entry per CDR3 protein. The sample lists hundreds of thousands of distinct CDR3 sequences; approximately 16% were seen once. This same sample was also part of a study on T cells in Graves' hyperthyroidism and ophthalmopathy.

Source: peripheral blood mononuclear cells (PBMCs), taken at new diagnosis, from a patient treated with antithyroid drugs. These receptors came from a man between 35 and 55 years old with Graves disease. Each CDR3 is given with its conserved first and last residue. A D gene is named only where the DNA matches it firmly. The listing skips clone size in some rows; elsewhere it reads once, few, many or a size class.

d_call	cdr3_length	clone_size	v_call	j_call	cdr3_aa	cdr3_nt
.	15	many	TRBV7-2	TRBJ2-2	CASSSTGSITGELFF	TGTGCCAGCAGCTCTACAGGGTCCATCACCGGGGAGCTGTTTTTT
TRBD2	18	many	TRBV30	TRBJ2-2	CAWRGGGWAAPTPGELFF	TGTGCCTGGAGGGGGGGGGGTTGGGCAGCCCCCACGCCCGGGGAGCTGTTTTTT
.	14	few	TRBV6-2/TRBV6-3	TRBJ1-5	CASTSDVSNQPQHF	TGTGCCAGCACCTCAGACGTTAGCAATCAGCCCCAGCATTTT
.	14	many	TRBV28	TRBJ2-3	CASSFVRGSDTQYF	TGTGCCAGCAGTTTCGTTCGGGGCTCAGATACGCAGTATTTT
.	15	many	TRBV18	TRBJ1-1	CASSPRTGVNSEAFF	TGTGCCAGCTCACCAAGGACGGGCGTGAATTCTGAAGCTTTCTTT
.	14	.	TRBV7-9	TRBJ2-2	CASSFGTSTGELFF	TGTGCCAGCAGCTTTGGGACAAGCACCGGGGAGCTGTTTTTT
TRBD2	15	many	TRBV12-3/TRBV12-4	TRBJ2-1	CASTLGGGNYNEQFF	TGTGCCAGCACCTTAGGCGGGGGGAATTACAATGAGCAGTTCTTC
.	15	many	TRBV20-1	TRBJ1-2	CSASSESVGAYGYTF	TGCAGTGCTAGCTCAGAGAGCGTAGGGGCCTATGGCTACACCTTC
TRBD1	14	few	TRBV6-1	TRBJ2-7	CASSAAGTGNEQYF	TGTGCCAGCAGCGCCGCCGGGACAGGGAATGAGCAGTACTTC
.	13	many	TRBV7-3	TRBJ1-1	CASSLRRETEAFF	TGTGCCAGCAGCTTACGTCGGGAGACTGAAGCTTTCTTT
.	15	many	TRBV28	TRBJ1-5	CASSLAERRHQPQHF	TGTGCCAGCAGTTTGGCGGAAAGGCGTCATCAGCCCCAGCATTTT
.	16	few	TRBV19	TRBJ2-3	CASSITTALSTDTQYF	TGTGCCAGTAGTATCACGACAGCTCTGAGCACAGATACGCAGTATTTT
.	13	.	TRBV7-9	TRBJ1-6	CASSQAGNSPHHF	TGTGCCAGCAGCCAAGCCGGAAATTCACCCCACCACTTT
.	12	many	TRBV20-1	TRBJ1-1	CSASPGNTEAFF	TGCAGTGCTAGCCCGGGGAACACTGAAGCTTTCTTT
TRBD1	17	many	TRBV28	TRBJ1-3	CASSFHPGTASGNTINF	TGTGCCAGCAGTTTCCACCCCGGGACAGCCTCTGGAAACACCATAAATTTT
.	15	.	TRBV20-1	TRBJ1-3	CSARGHDFSGNTIYF	TGCAGTGCTAGAGGTCATGATTTCTCTGGAAACACCATATATTTT
.	14	many	TRBV2	TRBJ1-1	CASSVASGLTEAFF	TGTGCCAGCAGTGTGGCATCGGGGTTGACTGAAGCTTTCTTT
TRBD1	14	many	TRBV6-1	TRBJ1-2	CASSVRTGGDGYTF	TGTGCCAGCAGTGTCCGGACAGGGGGAGATGGCTACACCTTC
.	15	.	TRBV7-6	TRBJ2-2	CASSLFPGNTGELFF	TGTGCCAGCAGCTTATTTCCTGGGAACACCGGGGAGCTGTTTTTT
.	14	few	TRBV24-1	TRBJ2-5	CATSGSAPQETQYF	TGTGCCACCAGTGGATCGGCCCCCCAAGAGACCCAGTACTTC
TRBD2	16	once	TRBV7-3	TRBJ2-3	CASRPTSGGDADTQYF	TGTGCCAGCAGGCCGACTAGCGGGGGGGACGCAGATACGCAGTATTTT
TRBD2	15	many	TRBV2	TRBJ2-5	CASRGRLAVQETQYF	TGTGCCAGCAGGGGACGACTAGCGGTGCAAGAGACCCAGTACTTC
TRBD1	13	.	TRBV29-1	TRBJ2-1	CSVATQGSDEQFF	TGCAGCGTCGCAACACAGGGGTCGGATGAGCAGTTCTTC
TRBD2	17	many	TRBV12-3/TRBV12-4	TRBJ2-3	CASSPGTSGRSTDTQYF	TGTGCCAGCAGTCCTGGGACTAGCGGACGAAGCACAGATACGCAGTATTTT
.	13	many	TRBV28	TRBJ1-2	CASSLTTNYGYTF	TGTGCCAGCAGTTTGACAACTAACTATGGCTACACCTTC
TRBD2	17	.	TRBV20-1	TRBJ2-2	CSARRTSGGTNTGELFF	TGCAGTGCTAGGAGGACTAGCGGGGGAACGAACACCGGGGAGCTGTTTTTT
.	13	many	TRBV6-2/TRBV6-3	TRBJ2-7	CASSDRFSYEQYF	TGTGCCAGCAGTGACAGGTTCTCCTACGAGCAGTACTTC
.	15	.	TRBV6-9	TRBJ2-1	CASSLSRDAYNEQFF	TGTGCCAGCAGTTTATCCAGGGACGCCTACAATGAGCAGTTCTTC
TRBD1	13	many	TRBV20-1	TRBJ2-7	CSAEGQGALEQYF	TGCAGTGCCGAGGGACAGGGGGCTTTGGAGCAGTACTTC
.	15	many	TRBV20-1	TRBJ1-4	CSASRRDPRFEKLFF	TGCAGTGCTTCCCGCCGGGACCCACGATTTGAAAAACTGTTTTTT
TRBD2	14	few	TRBV5-1	TRBJ2-1	CASRTSGIYNEQFF	TGCGCCAGCAGGACTAGCGGGATTTACAATGAGCAGTTCTTC
.	18	many	TRBV24-1	TRBJ1-5	CATSHQRGGAFSNQPQHF	TGTGCCACCAGCCACCAGCGAGGGGGGGCCTTTAGCAATCAGCCCCAGCATTTT
.	14	many	TRBV7-2	TRBJ1-6	CASSLVSGNSPLHF	TGTGCCAGCAGCTTAGTCTCTGGTAATTCACCCCTCCACTTT
.	16	many	TRBV6-1	TRBJ1-3	CASSRIGGGSGNTIYF	TGTGCCAGCAGCCGCATCGGTGGGGGCTCTGGAAACACCATATATTTT
.	15	.	TRBV12-3/TRBV12-4	TRBJ1-2	CASSSGGALGYGYTF	TGTGCCAGCAGCTCGGGTGGGGCCTTGGGCTATGGCTACACCTTC
TRBD2	14	.	TRBV20-1	TRBJ2-1	CSAARAGNYNEQFF	TGCAGTGCTGCCCGAGCGGGGAACTACAATGAGCAGTTCTTC
.	13	many	TRBV11-2	TRBJ2-5	CASSRPTVETQYF	TGTGCCAGCAGTCGACCCACGGTTGAGACCCAGTACTTC
.	14	many	TRBV12-3/TRBV12-4	TRBJ2-5	CASSGRRPAETQYF	TGTGCCAGCAGCGGACGCCGTCCGGCGGAGACCCAGTACTTC
.	16	many	TRBV18	TRBJ1-5	CASSPSGPGGNQPQHF	TGTGCCAGCTCCCCATCGGGTCCGGGGGGCAATCAGCCCCAGCATTTT
.	13	many	TRBV20-1	TRBJ1-1	CRGVRIRNTEAFF	TGCAGGGGGGTACGCATCCGGAACACTGAAGCTTTCTTT
.	14	.	TRBV19	TRBJ2-1	CASSILLGMSEQFF	TGTGCCAGTAGTATCCTCCTGGGGATGAGTGAGCAGTTCTTC
.	11	many	TRBV11-2	TRBJ2-3	CASSLGWSVYF	TGTGCCAGCAGCTTAGGGTGGTCGGTTTATTTT
.	16	.	TRBV5-6	TRBJ2-7	CASSLIWDSKTYEQYF	TGTGCCAGCAGCTTGATTTGGGACTCGAAAACCTACGAGCAGTACTTC
.	11	many	TRBV4-2	TRBJ2-5	CASSQEGTQYF	TGTGCCAGCAGCCAGGAGGGGACCCAGTACTTC
.	14	many	TRBV18	TRBJ2-7	CASSPLRSGPEQYF	TGTGCCAGCTCACCTCTTAGGTCTGGACCGGAGCAGTACTTC
.	14	many	TRBV28	TRBJ2-5	CASSRPDGQETQYF	TGTGCCAGCTCCCGGCCCGACGGGCAAGAGACCCAGTACTTC
.	13	.	TRBV12-3/TRBV12-4	TRBJ2-6	CASSVPGANVLTF	TGTGCCAGCAGCGTCCCCGGGGCCAACGTCCTGACTTTC
TRBD2	14	many	TRBV6-2/TRBV6-3	TRBJ2-3	CASSPGLASDTQYF	TGTGCCAGCAGTCCGGGACTAGCATCAGATACGCAGTATTTT
.	13	many	TRBV2	TRBJ1-2	CASRASVDYGYTF	TGTGCCAGCAGGGCCAGTGTTGACTATGGCTACACCTTC
.	14	.	TRBV15	TRBJ1-4	CATRRRTTNEKLFF	TGTGCCACCAGACGTAGAACAACTAATGAAAAACTGTTTTTT
TRBD1	13	many	TRBV9	TRBJ1-1	CASKGTGRTEAFF	TGTGCCAGCAAGGGGACAGGGAGAACTGAAGCTTTCTTT
TRBD1	16	many	TRBV9	TRBJ2-1	CASSVGTGIVSNEQFF	TGTGCCAGCAGCGTCGGGACAGGGATTGTATCGAATGAGCAGTTCTTC
.	15	many	TRBV5-5	TRBJ1-4	CASSFSGTDCEKLFF	TGTGCCAGCAGCTTCTCCGGGACGGACTGTGAAAAACTGTTTTTT
.	15	.	TRBV24-1	TRBJ2-7	CATSDSQPGKYEQYF	TGTGCCACCAGTGATTCCCAACCGGGAAAATACGAGCAGTACTTC